One T cell receptor beta chain is described in this entry. What it recognizes is unknown. The data were taken from a study of shared clonotypes between healthy human individuals. CDR3 length equals 14 residues. Trimming took off 5 bases at V and 9 bases at J, with 14 bases between the two ends. CDR1 is SNHLY and CDR2 is FYNNEI in the germline V gene. Study results and caveats: Between a few donors, naive CD4 clonotypes were shared at a level of about 5%. Larger richness was generally estimated for naive than memory subsets.

Genomic DNA per cell subset filled all wells of several immunoSEQ plates. Method: immunoSEQ multiplex PCR; TCRdb's copy keeps in-frame clones and lacks some. Among 850,000 to 1,200,000 clones listed, roughly 70% were seen once. The specimen sequenced was memory CD4+ T cells sorted from blood. Subset of the sample: CD45RA-negative fraction. This chain joins TRBV2 and TRBJ1-6; D ambiguous. The TCR sequence derives from a man younger than 35 in good health. The CDR3 sequence: CASSQSASGSPLHF. Here the CDR3 DNA reads TGTGCCAGCAGTCAGTCAGCCTCGGGTTCACCCCTCCACTTT.